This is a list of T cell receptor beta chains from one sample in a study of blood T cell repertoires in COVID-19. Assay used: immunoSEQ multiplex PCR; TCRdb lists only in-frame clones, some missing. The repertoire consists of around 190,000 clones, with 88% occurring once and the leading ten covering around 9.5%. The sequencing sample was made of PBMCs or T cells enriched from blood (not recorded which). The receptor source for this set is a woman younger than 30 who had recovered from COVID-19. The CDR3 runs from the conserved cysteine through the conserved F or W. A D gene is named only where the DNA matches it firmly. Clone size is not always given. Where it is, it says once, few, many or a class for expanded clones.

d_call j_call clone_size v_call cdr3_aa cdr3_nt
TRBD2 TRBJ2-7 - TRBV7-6 CASSVSGGSSYEQYF TGTGCCAGCAGCGTCAGCGGGGGGAGCTCCTACGAGCAGTACTTC
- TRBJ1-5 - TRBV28 CASSLSHNQPQHF TGTGCCAGCAGCCTAAGCCACAATCAGCCCCAGCATTTT
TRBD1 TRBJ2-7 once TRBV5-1 CASSPGQGPYEQYF TGCGCCAGCAGCCCGGGACAGGGACCCTACGAGCAGTACTTC
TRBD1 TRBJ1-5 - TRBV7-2 CASSQIDRGRNQPQHF TGTGCCAGCAGCCAAATCGACAGGGGGAGGAATCAGCCCCAGCATTTT
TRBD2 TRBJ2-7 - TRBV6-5 CASRNSGGPSYEQYF TGTGCCAGCAGAAATAGCGGGGGGCCCTCCTACGAGCAGTACTTC
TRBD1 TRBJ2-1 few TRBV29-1 CSVLGQGSYNEQFF TGCAGCGTTCTTGGACAGGGGAGCTACAATGAGCAGTTCTTC
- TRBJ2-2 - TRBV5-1 CASSLLGHPGELFF TGCGCCAGCAGCTTGTTGGGGCACCCCGGGGAGCTGTTTTTT
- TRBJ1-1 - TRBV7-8 CASSPNVGSTEAFF TGTGCCAGCAGTCCGAACGTAGGGAGCACTGAAGCTTTCTTT
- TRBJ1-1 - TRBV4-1 CASSQGDRERAFF TGCGCCAGCAGCCAAGGAGATAGGGAGCGGGCTTTCTTT
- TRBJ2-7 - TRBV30 CAWHDPGLVYEQYF TGTGCCTGGCACGACCCGGGACTTGTCTACGAGCAGTACTTC
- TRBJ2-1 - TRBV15 CATSPNPNSEQFF TGTGCCACCAGCCCTAACCCAAACAGTGAGCAGTTCTTC
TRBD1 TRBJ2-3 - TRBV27 CASSPETGVKDTQYF TGTGCCAGCAGTCCCGAGACAGGGGTCAAAGATACGCAGTATTTT
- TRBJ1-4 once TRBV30 CAWSVRAGPNGKLFF TGTGCCTGGAGTGTACGGGCAGGGCCTAATGGAAAACTGTTTTTT
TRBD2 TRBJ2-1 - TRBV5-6 CASSLLPAGGRDEQFF TGTGCCAGCAGCTTGCTCCCAGCGGGGGGACGGGATGAGCAGTTCTTC
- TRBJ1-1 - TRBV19 CASSILDSLNTEAFF TGTGCCAGTAGTATTCTTGACAGCCTGAACACTGAAGCTTTCTTT
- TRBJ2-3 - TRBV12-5 CASGLGGDTDTQYF TGTGCTAGTGGTTTAGGCGGTGACACAGATACGCAGTATTTT
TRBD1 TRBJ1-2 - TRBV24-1 CATSDAGQGLGYTF TGTGCCACCAGTGACGCTGGACAGGGGTTAGGCTACACCTTC
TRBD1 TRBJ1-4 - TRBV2 CASTAGTGDEKLFF TGTGCCAGCACCGCCGGGACAGGGGATGAAAAACTGTTTTTT
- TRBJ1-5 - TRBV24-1 CATSDTLTGEPQHF TGTGCCACCAGTGATACCCTGACAGGAGAGCCCCAGCATTTT
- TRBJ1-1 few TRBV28 CASSGYSGEAFF TGTGCCAGCAGTGGATATTCAGGGGAAGCTTTCTTT
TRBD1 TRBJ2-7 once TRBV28 CASSYRGTRDYEQYF TGTGCCAGCAGCTACAGGGGGACTCGAGACTACGAGCAGTACTTC
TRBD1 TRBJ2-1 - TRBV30 CAWSGDRRSYNEQFF TGTGCCTGGAGTGGGGACAGGCGCTCCTACAATGAGCAGTTCTTC
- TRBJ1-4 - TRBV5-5 CASSHMGSLNEKLFF TGTGCCAGCAGCCACATGGGGAGCCTCAATGAAAAACTGTTTTTT
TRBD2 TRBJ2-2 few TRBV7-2 CASTLAGATGELFF TGTGCCAGCACTTTAGCGGGAGCCACCGGGGAGCTGTTTTTT
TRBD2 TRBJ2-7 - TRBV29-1 CSVRSATSGRGFSYEQYF TGCAGCGTGCGGTCCGCGACTAGCGGGAGGGGGTTCTCCTACGAGCAGTACTTC
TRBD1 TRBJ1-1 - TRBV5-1 CASSLGAGGNTEAFF TGCGCCAGCAGCTTGGGGGCAGGGGGGAACACTGAAGCTTTCTTT
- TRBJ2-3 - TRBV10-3 CAIRRTDTQYF TGTGCCATCAGGCGAACAGATACGCAGTATTTT
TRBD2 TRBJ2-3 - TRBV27 CASSPAGRGSTDTQYF TGTGCCAGCAGCCCAGCGGGACGGGGGAGCACAGATACGCAGTATTTT
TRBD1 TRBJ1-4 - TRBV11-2 CASSARTGVNEKLFF TGTGCCAGCAGCGCCCGGACAGGGGTAAATGAAAAACTGTTTTTT
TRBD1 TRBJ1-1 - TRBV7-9 CASSPIPGQGHTEAFF TGTGCCAGCAGCCCGATACCGGGACAGGGGCACACTGAAGCTTTCTTT
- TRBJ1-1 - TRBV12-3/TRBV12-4 CASSPTGVTEAFF TGTGCCAGCAGCCCGACAGGAGTCACTGAAGCTTTCTTT
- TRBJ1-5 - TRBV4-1 CASSQEVSYSNQPQHF TGCGCCAGCAGCCAAGAGGTCAGTTATAGCAATCAGCCCCAGCATTTT
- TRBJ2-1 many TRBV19 CATKIGDVEQFF TGTGCCACCAAGATCGGGGATGTTGAGCAGTTCTTC